Listed below are T cell receptor beta chains from one sample, sequenced in a study of CD8 T cells in ankylosing spondylitis. In TCRdb, the 5' RACE reads were re-called with MiXCR into one record per CDR3 protein. The repertoire holds about 440,000 distinct CDR3 sequences, with under 20% as singletons. The sample comprised blood, either unsorted or a sorted T cell fraction (not recorded which). Receptor source: a male donor with ankylosing spondylitis. Each CDR3 is given with its conserved first and last residue. Fields, in order: clone size, D gene, V gene, J gene, CDR3 protein, CDR3 DNA. A D gene is named only where the DNA matches it firmly. Only some rows state a clone size, as once, few, many or a class for expanded clones.

clone_size: few
d_call: TRBD1
v_call: TRBV9
j_call: TRBJ2-1
cdr3_aa: CASSAAGGSYNEQFF
cdr3_nt: TGTGCCAGCAGCGCAGCAGGGGGCTCCTACAATGAGCAGTTCTTC

clone_size: -
d_call: -
v_call: TRBV6-1
j_call: TRBJ1-5
cdr3_aa: CASSPGTAGAGRAQHF
cdr3_nt: TGTGCCAGCAGCCCCGGCACGGCAGGGGCTGGGAGGGCCCAGCATTTT

clone_size: few
d_call: TRBD1
v_call: TRBV27
j_call: TRBJ1-6
cdr3_aa: CASMGQGASPLHF
cdr3_nt: TGTGCCAGCATGGGACAGGGGGCTTCACCCCTCCACTTT

clone_size: few
d_call: -
v_call: TRBV9
j_call: TRBJ2-3
cdr3_aa: CASSVGGVWRATDTQYF
cdr3_nt: TGTGCCAGCAGCGTAGGAGGGGTGTGGCGGGCCACAGATACGCAGTATTTT

clone_size: few
d_call: -
v_call: TRBV20-1
j_call: TRBJ2-5
cdr3_aa: CSAPMQGETQYF
cdr3_nt: TGCAGTGCACCCATGCAGGGGGAGACCCAGTACTTC

clone_size: -
d_call: -
v_call: TRBV29-1
j_call: TRBJ2-7
cdr3_aa: CSVDASFGLGREQYF
cdr3_nt: TGCAGCGTTGACGCCTCCTTTGGACTGGGGAGAGAGCAGTACTTC

clone_size: once
d_call: -
v_call: TRBV5-1
j_call: TRBJ1-4
cdr3_aa: CASSSKQGPVEKLFF
cdr3_nt: TGCGCCAGCAGCTCGAAACAGGGACCCGTGGAAAAACTGTTTTTT

clone_size: -
d_call: TRBD1
v_call: TRBV6-5
j_call: TRBJ2-4
cdr3_aa: CASSWDRAMADQNIQYF
cdr3_nt: TGTGCCAGCAGTTGGGACAGGGCGATGGCTGACCAAAACATTCAGTACTTC

clone_size: few
d_call: TRBD1
v_call: TRBV10-3
j_call: TRBJ2-3
cdr3_aa: CAIRPRQGATSTDTQYF
cdr3_nt: TGTGCCATCAGACCCCGACAGGGTGCTACTAGCACAGATACGCAGTATTTT

clone_size: few
d_call: TRBD2
v_call: TRBV27
j_call: TRBJ2-1
cdr3_aa: CASSLSTLASGANEQFF
cdr3_nt: TGTGCCAGCAGTTTGTCGACTTTGGCTAGCGGGGCTAATGAGCAGTTCTTC

clone_size: -
d_call: -
v_call: TRBV12-3/TRBV12-4
j_call: TRBJ2-3
cdr3_aa: CASSSRRSTDTQYF
cdr3_nt: TGTGCCAGCAGTTCGAGGAGGAGCACAGATACGCAGTATTTT

clone_size: -
d_call: TRBD2
v_call: TRBV2
j_call: TRBJ2-7
cdr3_aa: CASSREREKAYEQYF
cdr3_nt: TGTGCCAGCAGTCGGGAGCGGGAGAAGGCCTACGAGCAGTACTTC

clone_size: few
d_call: TRBD1
v_call: TRBV6-2/TRBV6-3
j_call: TRBJ1-6
cdr3_aa: CASSNGQGNSPLHF
cdr3_nt: TGTGCCAGCAGCAATGGACAGGGGAATTCACCCCTCCACTTT

clone_size: -
d_call: -
v_call: TRBV20-1
j_call: TRBJ2-3
cdr3_aa: CSARAVHRAGLTYYF
cdr3_nt: TGCAGTGCTAGAGCCGTACACCGAGCGGGCCTGACGTACTATTTT

clone_size: few
d_call: -
v_call: TRBV4-1
j_call: TRBJ2-7
cdr3_aa: CATPGTSYEQYF
cdr3_nt: TGCGCCACCCCAGGTACCTCCTACGAGCAGTACTTC

clone_size: few
d_call: -
v_call: TRBV6-1
j_call: TRBJ1-5
cdr3_aa: CAAPTGRSNQPQHF
cdr3_nt: TGTGCCGCCCCCACAGGGCGCAGCAATCAGCCCCAGCATTTT

clone_size: -
d_call: -
v_call: TRBV7-9
j_call: TRBJ2-5
cdr3_aa: CASSSRLLLQGAETQYF
cdr3_nt: TGTGCCAGCAGTTCAAGGCTTCTCCTACAGGGTGCGGAGACCCAGTACTTC

clone_size: -
d_call: -
v_call: TRBV12-3/TRBV12-4
j_call: TRBJ1-5
cdr3_aa: CASSLDIYQPQHF
cdr3_nt: TGTGCCAGCAGTTTAGACATCTATCAGCCCCAGCATTTT

clone_size: few
d_call: -
v_call: TRBV30
j_call: TRBJ2-1
cdr3_aa: CAWRGQGGNEQFF
cdr3_nt: TGTGCCTGGAGGGGCCAGGGAGGAAATGAGCAGTTCTTC

clone_size: few
d_call: -
v_call: TRBV6-2/TRBV6-3
j_call: TRBJ2-7
cdr3_aa: CASSYRQGGSYEQYF
cdr3_nt: TGTGCCAGCAGTTACCGACAGGGAGGCTCCTACGAGCAGTACTTC

clone_size: many
d_call: TRBD2
v_call: TRBV28
j_call: TRBJ2-7
cdr3_aa: CASSPPGGRGPTYEQYF
cdr3_nt: TGTGCCAGCAGTCCACCGGGGGGAAGGGGTCCCACCTACGAGCAGTACTTC

clone_size: -
d_call: -
v_call: TRBV3-1
j_call: TRBJ2-2
cdr3_aa: CASSLPGYANTGELFF
cdr3_nt: TGTGCCAGCAGCTTACCAGGCTACGCGAACACCGGGGAGCTGTTTTTT

clone_size: many
d_call: TRBD1
v_call: TRBV7-2
j_call: TRBJ2-7
cdr3_aa: CASSGDRAADEQYF
cdr3_nt: TGTGCCAGCAGCGGTGACAGGGCGGCGGACGAGCAGTACTTC

clone_size: -
d_call: -
v_call: TRBV6-1
j_call: TRBJ1-4
cdr3_aa: CASSQQGFIEKLFF
cdr3_nt: TGTGCCAGCAGTCAGCAGGGATTCATCGAAAAACTGTTTTTT

clone_size: -
d_call: TRBD2
v_call: TRBV12-3/TRBV12-4
j_call: TRBJ2-5
cdr3_aa: CASSLGLAGGTGETQYF
cdr3_nt: TGTGCCAGCAGTTTAGGACTAGCGGGAGGGACGGGGGAGACCCAGTACTTC

clone_size: few
d_call: TRBD2
v_call: TRBV7-9
j_call: TRBJ2-3
cdr3_aa: CASSLGTSGTTTDTQYF
cdr3_nt: TGTGCCAGCAGCTTAGGGACTAGCGGTACCACCACAGATACGCAGTATTTT

clone_size: few
d_call: -
v_call: TRBV5-1
j_call: TRBJ2-5
cdr3_aa: CASSPYMGGDQETQYF
cdr3_nt: TGCGCCAGCAGCCCCTATATGGGGGGTGATCAAGAGACCCAGTACTTC

clone_size: few
d_call: TRBD2
v_call: TRBV30
j_call: TRBJ2-1
cdr3_aa: CAWAGLAGSYNEQFF
cdr3_nt: TGTGCCTGGGCGGGACTAGCGGGAAGCTACAATGAGCAGTTCTTC

clone_size: -
d_call: TRBD2
v_call: TRBV7-8
j_call: TRBJ2-3
cdr3_aa: CASRYASSGTSGIADTQYF
cdr3_nt: TGTGCCAGCAGATACGCATCCTCCGGGACTAGCGGGATTGCAGATACGCAGTATTTT

clone_size: -
d_call: TRBD1
v_call: TRBV20-1
j_call: TRBJ2-3
cdr3_aa: CSTTPPGQRTDTQYF
cdr3_nt: TGCAGTACGACCCCGCCGGGACAGCGCACAGATACGCAGTATTTT

clone_size: few
d_call: TRBD2
v_call: TRBV12-3/TRBV12-4
j_call: TRBJ2-3
cdr3_aa: CASSLTSVIDTQYF
cdr3_nt: TGTGCCAGCAGTTTGACTAGCGTTATCGATACGCAGTATTTT

clone_size: -
d_call: -
v_call: TRBV6-2/TRBV6-3
j_call: TRBJ1-1
cdr3_aa: CASSYVTDRVEAFF
cdr3_nt: TGTGCCAGCAGTTACGTCACAGACCGGGTGGAAGCTTTCTTT

clone_size: -
d_call: -
v_call: TRBV2
j_call: TRBJ2-4
cdr3_aa: CAGGGPPIAKNIQYF
cdr3_nt: TGTGCCGGGGGGGGCCCCCCCATAGCCAAAAACATTCAGTACTTC

clone_size: -
d_call: -
v_call: TRBV28
j_call: TRBJ2-1
cdr3_aa: CASSPSGRTSYNEQFF
cdr3_nt: TGTGCCAGCAGTCCCTCTGGGCGGACCTCCTACAATGAGCAGTTCTTC

clone_size: -
d_call: -
v_call: TRBV18
j_call: TRBJ2-1
cdr3_aa: CASSPHAPGADTYNEQFF
cdr3_nt: TGTGCCAGCTCACCACACGCCCCGGGAGCAGATACGTACAATGAGCAGTTCTTC

clone_size: few
d_call: TRBD1
v_call: TRBV2
j_call: TRBJ1-1
cdr3_aa: CARSTGQGNTEAFF
cdr3_nt: TGTGCCAGATCCACGGGACAGGGGAACACTGAAGCTTTCTTT

clone_size: few
d_call: -
v_call: TRBV5-1
j_call: TRBJ1-6
cdr3_aa: CASSLGFGNNSPLHF
cdr3_nt: TGCGCCAGCAGCTTGGGGTTCGGGAATAATTCACCCCTCCACTTT

clone_size: -
d_call: -
v_call: TRBV3-1
j_call: TRBJ2-2
cdr3_aa: CASSPGTASTGELFF
cdr3_nt: TGTGCCAGCAGCCCCGGGACGGCGAGTACCGGGGAGCTGTTTTTT

clone_size: -
d_call: TRBD1
v_call: TRBV28
j_call: TRBJ2-2
cdr3_aa: CASSSYTGVGELFF
cdr3_nt: TGTGCCAGCAGTTCTTACACAGGGGTCGGGGAGCTGTTTTTT

clone_size: many
d_call: -
v_call: TRBV5-1
j_call: TRBJ1-6
cdr3_aa: CASSLLQGDSPLHF
cdr3_nt: TGCGCCAGCAGCTTGTTACAGGGCGATTCACCCCTCCACTTT

clone_size: -
d_call: TRBD1
v_call: TRBV5-5
j_call: TRBJ1-5
cdr3_aa: CASSFDREDQPQHF
cdr3_nt: TGTGCCAGCAGCTTCGACAGGGAGGATCAGCCCCAGCATTTT

clone_size: many
d_call: -
v_call: TRBV12-3/TRBV12-4
j_call: TRBJ1-5
cdr3_aa: CASSRAPETNQPQHF
cdr3_nt: TGTGCCAGCAGCCGGGCCCCAGAAACCAATCAGCCCCAGCATTTT

clone_size: few
d_call: TRBD1
v_call: TRBV10-3
j_call: TRBJ1-2
cdr3_aa: CAISGGHRGDYGYTF
cdr3_nt: TGTGCCATCAGTGGAGGGCACAGGGGAGACTATGGCTACACCTTC

clone_size: -
d_call: -
v_call: TRBV19
j_call: TRBJ1-1
cdr3_aa: CASSNTANTEAFF
cdr3_nt: TGTGCCAGTAGTAATACAGCGAACACTGAAGCTTTCTTT

clone_size: -
d_call: -
v_call: TRBV6-5
j_call: TRBJ2-2
cdr3_aa: CASSYLDPLNTGELFF
cdr3_nt: TGTGCCAGCAGTTACCTGGATCCCTTAAACACCGGGGAGCTGTTTTTT

clone_size: few
d_call: -
v_call: TRBV15
j_call: TRBJ1-2
cdr3_aa: CATSNRDLPVNYGYTF
cdr3_nt: TGTGCCACCAGCAACCGGGACCTCCCCGTAAACTATGGCTACACCTTC

clone_size: -
d_call: -
v_call: TRBV29-1
j_call: TRBJ1-1
cdr3_aa: CSVYSANTEAFF
cdr3_nt: TGCAGCGTTTACTCAGCGAACACTGAAGCTTTCTTT

clone_size: few
d_call: -
v_call: TRBV5-1
j_call: TRBJ2-1
cdr3_aa: CASSLGQAYNEQFF
cdr3_nt: TGCGCCAGCAGCTTGGGGCAGGCTTACAATGAGCAGTTCTTC

clone_size: few
d_call: -
v_call: TRBV7-3
j_call: TRBJ1-6
cdr3_aa: CASSLNRRVGVGDSPLHF
cdr3_nt: TGTGCCAGCAGCTTAAACCGTAGGGTAGGGGTAGGGGATTCACCCCTCCACTTT

clone_size: -
d_call: -
v_call: TRBV19
j_call: TRBJ2-7
cdr3_aa: CASSIGRQSEEQYF
cdr3_nt: TGTGCCAGTAGTATAGGACGGCAGTCGGAGGAGCAGTACTTC

clone_size: many
d_call: TRBD2
v_call: TRBV12-3/TRBV12-4
j_call: TRBJ2-5
cdr3_aa: CASKRTGGNQETQYF
cdr3_nt: TGTGCCAGCAAGAGGACGGGGGGGAACCAAGAGACCCAGTACTTC

clone_size: many
d_call: TRBD2
v_call: TRBV29-1
j_call: TRBJ2-5
cdr3_aa: CSGREGQETQYF
cdr3_nt: TGCAGCGGGAGGGAGGGGCAAGAGACCCAGTACTTC

clone_size: -
d_call: -
v_call: TRBV6-2/TRBV6-3
j_call: TRBJ2-1
cdr3_aa: CASRPTNLWGVEQFF
cdr3_nt: TGTGCCAGCAGACCCACAAACCTCTGGGGGGTTGAGCAGTTCTTC

clone_size: -
d_call: -
v_call: TRBV5-1
j_call: TRBJ2-6
cdr3_aa: CASSLATSGANVLTF
cdr3_nt: TGCGCCAGCAGCTTAGCTACCTCTGGGGCCAACGTCCTGACTTTC

clone_size: few
d_call: -
v_call: TRBV7-8
j_call: TRBJ2-7
cdr3_aa: CASSLAGGIVSYEQYF
cdr3_nt: TGTGCCAGCAGCTTAGCAGGGGGAATCGTCTCCTACGAGCAGTACTTC

clone_size: -
d_call: -
v_call: TRBV5-6
j_call: TRBJ1-1
cdr3_aa: CASSLAGDAFF
cdr3_nt: TGTGCCAGCAGCTTGGCTGGGGACGCTTTCTTT

clone_size: many
d_call: TRBD1
v_call: TRBV12-3/TRBV12-4
j_call: TRBJ2-5
cdr3_aa: CASSPSGTGEETQYF
cdr3_nt: TGTGCCAGCAGTCCCTCCGGGACAGGGGAGGAGACCCAGTACTTC

clone_size: -
d_call: TRBD1
v_call: TRBV6-5
j_call: TRBJ1-1
cdr3_aa: CASSYRVDRGNTEAFF
cdr3_nt: TGTGCCAGCAGTTATAGGGTGGACAGGGGGAACACTGAAGCTTTCTTT

clone_size: few
d_call: -
v_call: TRBV5-6
j_call: TRBJ2-7
cdr3_aa: CASSLYTVPTKQYF
cdr3_nt: TGTGCCAGCAGCTTGTACACCGTCCCTACGAAGCAGTACTTC